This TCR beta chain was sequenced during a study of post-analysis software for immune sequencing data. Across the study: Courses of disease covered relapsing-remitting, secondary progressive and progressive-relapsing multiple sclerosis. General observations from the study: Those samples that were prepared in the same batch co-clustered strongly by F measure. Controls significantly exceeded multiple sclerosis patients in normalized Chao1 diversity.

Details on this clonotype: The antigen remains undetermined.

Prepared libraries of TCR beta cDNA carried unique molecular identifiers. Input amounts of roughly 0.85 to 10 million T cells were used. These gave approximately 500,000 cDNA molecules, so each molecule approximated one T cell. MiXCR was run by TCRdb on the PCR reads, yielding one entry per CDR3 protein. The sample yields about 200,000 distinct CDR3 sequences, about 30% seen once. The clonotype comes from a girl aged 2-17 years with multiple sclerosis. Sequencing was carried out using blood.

The CDR3 coding sequence is TGTGCCAGCAGCTTAGTAGGACGGGCCAGCACCTACGAGCAGTACTTC. This encodes CASSLVGRASTYEQYF. The rearrangement joins TRBV7-9 to TRBJ2-7; unclear D gene. V was pared by 1 base and J by 2 bases, with 15 bases between. CDR3 length equals 16 residues. CDR1 SEHNR and CDR2 FQNEAQ come from the germline V gene (reference sequence).